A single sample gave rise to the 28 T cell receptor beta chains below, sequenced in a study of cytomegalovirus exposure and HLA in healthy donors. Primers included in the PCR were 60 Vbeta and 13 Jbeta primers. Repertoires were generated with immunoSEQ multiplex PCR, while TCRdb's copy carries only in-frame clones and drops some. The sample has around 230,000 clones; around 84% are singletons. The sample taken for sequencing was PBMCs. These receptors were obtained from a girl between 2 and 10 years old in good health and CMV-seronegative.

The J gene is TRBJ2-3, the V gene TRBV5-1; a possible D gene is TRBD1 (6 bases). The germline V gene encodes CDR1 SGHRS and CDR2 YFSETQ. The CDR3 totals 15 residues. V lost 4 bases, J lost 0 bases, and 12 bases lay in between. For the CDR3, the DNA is TGCGCCAGCAGCCGCGTGGGGGCTAGCACAGATACGCAGTATTTT. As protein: CASSRVGASTDTQYF.

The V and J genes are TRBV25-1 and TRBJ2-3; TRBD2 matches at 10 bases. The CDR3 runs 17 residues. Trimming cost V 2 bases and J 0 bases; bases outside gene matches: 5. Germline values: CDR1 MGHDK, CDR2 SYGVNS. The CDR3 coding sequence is TGTGCCAGCAGTGAAGGGCCTAGCGGGAGTAGCACAGATACGCAGTATTTT. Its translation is CASSEGPSGSSTDTQYF.

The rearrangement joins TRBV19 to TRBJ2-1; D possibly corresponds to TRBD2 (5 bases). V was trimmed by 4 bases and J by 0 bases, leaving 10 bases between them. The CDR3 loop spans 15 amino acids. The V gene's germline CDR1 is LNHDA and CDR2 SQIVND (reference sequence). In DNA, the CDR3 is TGTGCCAGTAGTACCACGGGAAGCTCCTACAATGAGCAGTTCTTC. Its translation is CASSTTGSSYNEQFF.

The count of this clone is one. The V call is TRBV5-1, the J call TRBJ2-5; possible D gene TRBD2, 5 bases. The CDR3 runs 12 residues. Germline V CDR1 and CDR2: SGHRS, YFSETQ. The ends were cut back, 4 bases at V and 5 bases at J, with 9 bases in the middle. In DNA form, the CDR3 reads TGCGCCAGCAGCGCGGGTGGCGAGACCCAGTACTTC. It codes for CASSAGGETQYF.

For the CDR3, the DNA is TGTGCCAGTAGTAAAAGGGACAGCAAAGCTAACTATGGCTACACCTTC. Its translation is CASSKRDSKANYGYTF. The chain combines TRBV19 with TRBJ1-2; 7 nucleotides agree with TRBD1. The CDR3 runs 16 residues. Germline CDR1 is LNHDA and CDR2 is SQIVND (reference sequence). V lost 4 bases, J lost 0 bases, and 8 bases stayed unmatched.

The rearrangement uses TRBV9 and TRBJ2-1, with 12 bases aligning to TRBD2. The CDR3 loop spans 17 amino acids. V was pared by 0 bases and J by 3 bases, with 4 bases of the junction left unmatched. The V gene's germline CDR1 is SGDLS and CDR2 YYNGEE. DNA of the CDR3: TGTGCCAGCAGCGTAGGGACTAGCGGGGACTACTACAATGAGCAGTTCTTC. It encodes CASSVGTSGDYYNEQFF.

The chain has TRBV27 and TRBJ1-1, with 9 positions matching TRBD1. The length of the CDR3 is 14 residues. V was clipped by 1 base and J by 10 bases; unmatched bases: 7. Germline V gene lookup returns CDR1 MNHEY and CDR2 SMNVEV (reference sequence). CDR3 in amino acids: CASSLYGTGRGAFF. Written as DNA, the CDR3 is TGTGCCAGCAGTTTATATGGGACAGGGCGAGGAGCTTTCTTT.

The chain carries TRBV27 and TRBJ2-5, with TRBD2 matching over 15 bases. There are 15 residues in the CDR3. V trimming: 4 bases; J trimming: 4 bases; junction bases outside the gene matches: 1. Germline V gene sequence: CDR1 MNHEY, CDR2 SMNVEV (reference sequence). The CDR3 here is CASSSGLAGGETQYF. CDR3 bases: TGTGCCAGCAGTTCGGGACTAGCGGGAGGAGAGACCCAGTACTTC.

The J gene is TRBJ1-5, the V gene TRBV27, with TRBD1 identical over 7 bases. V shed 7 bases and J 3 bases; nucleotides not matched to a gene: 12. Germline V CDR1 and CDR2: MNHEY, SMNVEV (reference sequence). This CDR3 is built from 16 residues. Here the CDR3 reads CASIPRDRETNQPQHF. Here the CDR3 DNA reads TGTGCCAGCATCCCCCGAGACAGGGAAACCAATCAGCCCCAGCATTTT.

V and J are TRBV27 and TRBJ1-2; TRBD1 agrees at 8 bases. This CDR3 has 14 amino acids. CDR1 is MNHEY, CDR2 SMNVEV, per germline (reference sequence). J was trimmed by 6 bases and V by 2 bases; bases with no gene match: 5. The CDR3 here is CASSLNRGDNGYTF. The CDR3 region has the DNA TGTGCCAGCAGTTTAAACAGGGGGGATAATGGCTACACCTTC.

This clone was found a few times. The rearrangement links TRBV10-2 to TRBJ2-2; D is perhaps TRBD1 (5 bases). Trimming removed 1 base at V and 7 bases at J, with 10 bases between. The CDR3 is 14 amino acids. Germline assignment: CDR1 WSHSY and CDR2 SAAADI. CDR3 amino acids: CASSEYRQNGELFF. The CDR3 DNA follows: TGCGCCAGCAGTGAGTATAGACAGAACGGGGAGCTGTTTTTT.

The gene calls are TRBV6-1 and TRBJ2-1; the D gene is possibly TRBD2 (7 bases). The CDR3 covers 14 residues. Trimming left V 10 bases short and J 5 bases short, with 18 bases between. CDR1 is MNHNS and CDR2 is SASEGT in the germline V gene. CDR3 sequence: CATRGGGLDNEQFF. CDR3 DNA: TGTGCCACCAGAGGGGGGGGCCTGGACAATGAGCAGTTCTTC.

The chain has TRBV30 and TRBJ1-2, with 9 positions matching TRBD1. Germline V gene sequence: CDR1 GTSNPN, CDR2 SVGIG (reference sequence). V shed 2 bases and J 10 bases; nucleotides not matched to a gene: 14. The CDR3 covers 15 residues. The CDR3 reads CAWSLLSGQGAAYTF. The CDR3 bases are TGTGCCTGGAGTCTGCTGTCGGGACAGGGCGCCGCCTACACCTTC.

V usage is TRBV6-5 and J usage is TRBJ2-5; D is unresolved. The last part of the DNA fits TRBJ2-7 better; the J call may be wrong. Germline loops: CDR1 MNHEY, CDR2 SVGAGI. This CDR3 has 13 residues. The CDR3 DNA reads TGTGCCAGCAGTTATGGTCACTACTACGAGCAGTACTTC. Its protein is CASSYGHYYEQYF.

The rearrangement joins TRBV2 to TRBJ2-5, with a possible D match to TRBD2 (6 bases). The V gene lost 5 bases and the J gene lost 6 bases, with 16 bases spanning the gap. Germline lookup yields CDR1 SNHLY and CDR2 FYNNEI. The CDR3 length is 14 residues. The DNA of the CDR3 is TGTGCCAGCAGTCTTATGACGGGAGAGAAGACCCAGTACTTC. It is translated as CASSLMTGEKTQYF.

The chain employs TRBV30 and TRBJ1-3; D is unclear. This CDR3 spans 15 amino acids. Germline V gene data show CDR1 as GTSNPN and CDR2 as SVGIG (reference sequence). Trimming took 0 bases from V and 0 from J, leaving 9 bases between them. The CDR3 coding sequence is TGTGCCTGGAGTGTCTTCGTTTTCTCTGGAAACACCATATATTTT. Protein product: CAWSVFVFSGNTIYF. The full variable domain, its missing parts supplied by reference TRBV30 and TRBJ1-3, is SQTIHQWPATLVQPVGSPLSLECTVEGTSNPNLYWYRQAAGRGLQLLFYSVGIGQISSEVPQNLSASRPQDRQFILSSKKLLLSDSGFYLCAWSVFVFSGNTIYFGEGSWLTVV.

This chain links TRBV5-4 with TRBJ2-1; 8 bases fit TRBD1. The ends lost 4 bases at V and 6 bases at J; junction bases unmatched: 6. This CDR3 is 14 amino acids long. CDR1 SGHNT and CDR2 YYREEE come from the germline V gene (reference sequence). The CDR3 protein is CASSLRTGPNEQFF. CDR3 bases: TGTGCCAGCAGCCTTAGGACAGGGCCCAATGAGCAGTTCTTC.

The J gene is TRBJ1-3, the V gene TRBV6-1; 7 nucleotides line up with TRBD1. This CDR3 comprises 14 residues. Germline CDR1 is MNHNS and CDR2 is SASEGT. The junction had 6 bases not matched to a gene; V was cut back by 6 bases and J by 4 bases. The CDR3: CASRSDRVGNTIYF. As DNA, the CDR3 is TGTGCCAGCAGGTCCGACAGGGTCGGAAACACCATATATTTT.

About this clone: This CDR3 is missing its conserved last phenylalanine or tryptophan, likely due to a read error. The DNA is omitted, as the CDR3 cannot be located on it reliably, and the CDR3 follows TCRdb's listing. The chain's CDR3 is CASSEANSKGPGVLHP. The V and J genes are TRBV6-1 and TRBJ2-6; TRBD1 was called by the table and not checked on the DNA. The CDR3 spans 16 residues, counting both ends. CDR1 and CDR2 (germline): MNHNS, SASEGT.

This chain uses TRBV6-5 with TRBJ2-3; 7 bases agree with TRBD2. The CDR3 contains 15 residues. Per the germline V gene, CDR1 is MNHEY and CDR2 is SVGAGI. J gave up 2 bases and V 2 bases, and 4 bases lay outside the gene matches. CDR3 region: CASSYAGDLTDTQYF. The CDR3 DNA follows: TGTGCCAGCAGTTACGCGGGGGACCTCACAGATACGCAGTATTTT.

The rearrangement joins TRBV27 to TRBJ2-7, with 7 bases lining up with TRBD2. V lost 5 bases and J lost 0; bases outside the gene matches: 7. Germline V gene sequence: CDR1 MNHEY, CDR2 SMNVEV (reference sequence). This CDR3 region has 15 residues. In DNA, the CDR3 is TGTGCCAGCAGTCCCGGAGGGGACTACTCCTACGAGCAGTACTTC. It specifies CASSPGGDYSYEQYF.

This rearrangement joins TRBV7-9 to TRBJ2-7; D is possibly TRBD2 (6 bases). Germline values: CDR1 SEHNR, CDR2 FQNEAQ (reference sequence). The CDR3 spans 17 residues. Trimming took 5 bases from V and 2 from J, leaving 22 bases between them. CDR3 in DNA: TGTGCCAGCAGCCCCGGAGGTGGTAGCGGAGTAACCTACGAGCAGTACTTC. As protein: CASSPGGGSGVTYEQYF.

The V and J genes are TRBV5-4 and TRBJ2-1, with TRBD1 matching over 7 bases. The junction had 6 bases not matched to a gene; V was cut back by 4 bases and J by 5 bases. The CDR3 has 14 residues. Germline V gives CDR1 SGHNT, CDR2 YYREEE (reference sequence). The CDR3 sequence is CASSPTGQDNEQFF. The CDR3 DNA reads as TGTGCCAGCAGCCCTACCGGACAGGACAATGAGCAGTTCTTC.

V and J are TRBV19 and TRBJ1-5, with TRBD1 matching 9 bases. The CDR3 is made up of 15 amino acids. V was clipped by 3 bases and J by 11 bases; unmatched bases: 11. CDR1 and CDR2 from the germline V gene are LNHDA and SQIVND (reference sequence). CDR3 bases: TGTGCCAGTAGTATTACCGGGACAGGGAGTTTGGCCCAGCATTTT. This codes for CASSITGTGSLAQHF.

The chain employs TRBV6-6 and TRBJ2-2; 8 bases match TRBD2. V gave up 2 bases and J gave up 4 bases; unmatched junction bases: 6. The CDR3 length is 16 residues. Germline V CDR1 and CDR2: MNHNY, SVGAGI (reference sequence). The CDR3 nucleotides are TGTGCCAGCAGTTACCAGCGGGAGCCCCCCACCGGGGAGCTGTTTTTT. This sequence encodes CASSYQREPPTGELFF.

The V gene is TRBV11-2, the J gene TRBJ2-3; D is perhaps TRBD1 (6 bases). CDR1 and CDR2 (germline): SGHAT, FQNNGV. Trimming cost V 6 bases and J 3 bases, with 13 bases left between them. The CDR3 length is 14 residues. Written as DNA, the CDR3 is TGTGCCAGCAGAAAGGCAGGGGCAACAGATACGCAGTATTTT. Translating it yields CASRKAGATDTQYF.

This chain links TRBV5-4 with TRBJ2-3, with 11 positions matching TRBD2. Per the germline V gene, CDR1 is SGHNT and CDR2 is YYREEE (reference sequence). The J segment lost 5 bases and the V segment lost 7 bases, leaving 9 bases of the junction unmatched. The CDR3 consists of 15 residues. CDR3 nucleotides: TGTGCCAGCGGACTAGCGGGCGCGGCGAAAGATACGCAGTATTTT. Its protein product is CASGLAGAAKDTQYF.

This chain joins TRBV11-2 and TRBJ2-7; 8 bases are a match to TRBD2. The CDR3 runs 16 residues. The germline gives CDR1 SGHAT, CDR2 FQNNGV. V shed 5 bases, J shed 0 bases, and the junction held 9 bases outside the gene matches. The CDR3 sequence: CASSRPLAGASYEQYF. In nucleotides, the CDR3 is TGTGCCAGCAGCCGACCCCTAGCGGGTGCCTCCTACGAGCAGTACTTC.